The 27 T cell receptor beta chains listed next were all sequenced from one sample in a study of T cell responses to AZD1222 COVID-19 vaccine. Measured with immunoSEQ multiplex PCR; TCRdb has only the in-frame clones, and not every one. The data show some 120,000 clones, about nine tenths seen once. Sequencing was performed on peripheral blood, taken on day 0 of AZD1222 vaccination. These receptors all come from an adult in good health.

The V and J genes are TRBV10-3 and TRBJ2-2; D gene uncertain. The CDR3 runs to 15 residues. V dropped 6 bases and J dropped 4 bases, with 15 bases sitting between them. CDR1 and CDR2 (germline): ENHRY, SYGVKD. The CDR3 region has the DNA TGTGCCATCAGCTCCTCGTCAGGATTCACCGGGGAGCTGTTTTTT. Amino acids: CAISSSSGFTGELFF.

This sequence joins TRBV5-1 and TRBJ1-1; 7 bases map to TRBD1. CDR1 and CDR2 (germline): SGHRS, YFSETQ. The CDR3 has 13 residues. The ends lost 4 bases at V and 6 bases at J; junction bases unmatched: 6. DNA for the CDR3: TGCGCCAGCAGCAGAGGGGGCATCGCTGAAGCTTTCTTT. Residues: CASSRGGIAEAFF.

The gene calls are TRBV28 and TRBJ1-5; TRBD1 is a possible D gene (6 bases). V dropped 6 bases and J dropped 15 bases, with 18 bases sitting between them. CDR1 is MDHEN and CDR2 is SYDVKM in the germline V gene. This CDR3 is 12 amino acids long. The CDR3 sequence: CASRLGTQGLHF. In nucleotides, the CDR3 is TGTGCCAGCAGGCTAGGGACACAAGGTTTGCATTTT.

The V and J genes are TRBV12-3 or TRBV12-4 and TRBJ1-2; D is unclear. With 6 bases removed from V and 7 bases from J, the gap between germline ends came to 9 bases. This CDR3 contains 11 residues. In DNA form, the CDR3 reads TGTGCCAGCAGCACCGATTTTGGCTACACCTTC. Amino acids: CASSTDFGYTF.

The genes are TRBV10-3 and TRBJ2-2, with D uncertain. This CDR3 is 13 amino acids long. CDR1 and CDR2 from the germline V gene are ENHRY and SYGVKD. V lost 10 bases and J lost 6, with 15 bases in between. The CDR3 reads CANSLGVSGELFF. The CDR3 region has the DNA TGTGCCAATTCCTTGGGTGTTTCCGGGGAGCTGTTTTTT.

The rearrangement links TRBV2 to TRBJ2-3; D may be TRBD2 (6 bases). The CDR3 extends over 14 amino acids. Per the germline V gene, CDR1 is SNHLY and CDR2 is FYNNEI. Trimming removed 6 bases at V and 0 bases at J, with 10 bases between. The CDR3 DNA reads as TGTGCCAGCAGCCCGGGACTTAGCACAGATACGCAGTATTTT. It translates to CASSPGLSTDTQYF. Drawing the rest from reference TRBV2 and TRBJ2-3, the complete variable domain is EPEVTQTPSHQVTQMGQEVILRCVPISNHLYFYWYRQILGQKVEFLVSFYNNEISEKSEIFDDQFSVERPDGSNFTLKIRSTKLEDSAMYFCASSPGLSTDTQYFGPGTRLTVL.

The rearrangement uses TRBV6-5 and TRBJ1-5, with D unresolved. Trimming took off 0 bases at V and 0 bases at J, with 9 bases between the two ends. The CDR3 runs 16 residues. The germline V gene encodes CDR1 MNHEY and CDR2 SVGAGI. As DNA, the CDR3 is TGTGCCAGCAGTTACTCGTCGCCAGTTAGCAATCAGCCCCAGCATTTT. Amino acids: CASSYSSPVSNQPQHF.

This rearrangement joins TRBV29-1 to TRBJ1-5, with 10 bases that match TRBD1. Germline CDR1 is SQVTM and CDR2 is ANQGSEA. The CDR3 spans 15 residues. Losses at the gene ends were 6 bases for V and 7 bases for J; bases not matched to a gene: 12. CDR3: CSVIPGQGMGQPQHF. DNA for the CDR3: TGCAGCGTGATACCGGGACAGGGGATGGGGCAGCCCCAGCATTTT.

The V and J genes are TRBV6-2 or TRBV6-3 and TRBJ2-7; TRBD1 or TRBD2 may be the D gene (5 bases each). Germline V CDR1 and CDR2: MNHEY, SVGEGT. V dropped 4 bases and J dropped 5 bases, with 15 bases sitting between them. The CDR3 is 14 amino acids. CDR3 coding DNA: TGTGCCAGCAGTTTGGGCAGGGAGAAGGACGAGCAGTACTTC. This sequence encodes CASSLGREKDEQYF.

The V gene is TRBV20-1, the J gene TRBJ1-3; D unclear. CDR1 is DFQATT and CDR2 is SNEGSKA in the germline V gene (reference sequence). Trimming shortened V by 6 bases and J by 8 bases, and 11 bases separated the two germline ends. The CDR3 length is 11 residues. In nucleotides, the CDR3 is TGCAGTGCCTCTCGGGCGTACACCATATATTTT. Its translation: CSASRAYTIYF.

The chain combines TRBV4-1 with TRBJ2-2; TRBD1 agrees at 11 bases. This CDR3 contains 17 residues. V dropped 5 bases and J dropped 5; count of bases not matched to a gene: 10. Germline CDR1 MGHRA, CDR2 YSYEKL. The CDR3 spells CASSSRTGGEATGELFF. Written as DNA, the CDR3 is TGCGCCAGCAGCTCCCGGACAGGGGGCGAGGCGACCGGGGAGCTGTTTTTT.

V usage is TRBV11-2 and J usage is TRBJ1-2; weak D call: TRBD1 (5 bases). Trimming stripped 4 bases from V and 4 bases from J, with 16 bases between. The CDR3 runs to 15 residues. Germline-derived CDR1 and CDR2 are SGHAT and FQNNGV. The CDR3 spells CASSSNEEGLYGYTF. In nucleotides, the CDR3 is TGTGCCAGCAGCTCAAACGAGGAGGGACTCTATGGCTACACCTTC.

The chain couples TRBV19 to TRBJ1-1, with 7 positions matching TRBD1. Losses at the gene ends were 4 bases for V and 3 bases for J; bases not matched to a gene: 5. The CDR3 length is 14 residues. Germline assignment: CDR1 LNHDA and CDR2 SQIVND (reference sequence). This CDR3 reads CASSRQGPDTEAFF. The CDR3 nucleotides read TGTGCCAGTAGTAGACAGGGTCCCGACACTGAAGCTTTCTTT. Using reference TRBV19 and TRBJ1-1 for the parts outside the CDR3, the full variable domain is DGGITQSPKYLFRKEGQNVTLSCEQNLNHDAMYWYRQDPGQGLRLIYYSQIVNDFQKGDIAEGYSVSREKKESFPLTVTSAQKNPTAFYLCASSRQGPDTEAFFGQGTRLTVV.

The CDR3 protein is CASSLRGRYNEKLFF. The CDR3 DNA sequence: TGTGCCAGCAGCTTGCGGGGACGGTATAATGAAAAACTGTTTTTT. V is TRBV5-6 and J is TRBJ1-4; possibly TRBD1 for D (5 bases). Germline CDR1 reads SGHDT; CDR2 reads YYEEEE. Between the trimmed V and J ends, which lost 1 base and 4 bases, there was a span of 11 bases. The CDR3 runs 15 residues.

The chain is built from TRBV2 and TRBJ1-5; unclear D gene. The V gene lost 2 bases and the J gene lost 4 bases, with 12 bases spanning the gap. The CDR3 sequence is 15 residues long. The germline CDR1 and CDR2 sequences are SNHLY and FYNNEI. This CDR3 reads CASSELASRNQPQHF. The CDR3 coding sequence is TGTGCCAGCAGTGAATTGGCCTCAAGGAATCAGCCCCAGCATTTT. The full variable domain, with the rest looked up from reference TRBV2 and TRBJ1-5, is EPEVTQTPSHQVTQMGQEVILRCVPISNHLYFYWYRQILGQKVEFLVSFYNNEISEKSEIFDDQFSVERPDGSNFTLKIRSTKLEDSAMYFCASSELASRNQPQHFGDGTRLSIL.

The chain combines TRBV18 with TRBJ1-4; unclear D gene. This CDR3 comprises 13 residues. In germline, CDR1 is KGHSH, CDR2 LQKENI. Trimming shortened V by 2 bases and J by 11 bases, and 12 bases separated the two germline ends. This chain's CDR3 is CASSPRTADKLFF. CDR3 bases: TGTGCCAGCTCACCAAGGACGGCTGACAAACTGTTTTTT. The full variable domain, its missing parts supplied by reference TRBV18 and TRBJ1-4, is NAGVMQNPRHLVRRRGQEARLRCSPMKGHSHVYWYRQLPEEGLKFMVYLQKENIIDESGMPKERFSAEFPKEGPSILRIQQVVRGDSAAYFCASSPRTADKLFFGSGTQLSVL.

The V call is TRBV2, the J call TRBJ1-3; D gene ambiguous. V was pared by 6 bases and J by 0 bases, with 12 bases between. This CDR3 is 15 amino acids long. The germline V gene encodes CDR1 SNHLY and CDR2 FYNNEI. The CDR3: CASRHPRDSGNTIYF. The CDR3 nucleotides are TGTGCCAGCAGGCACCCAAGGGACTCTGGAAACACCATATATTTT.

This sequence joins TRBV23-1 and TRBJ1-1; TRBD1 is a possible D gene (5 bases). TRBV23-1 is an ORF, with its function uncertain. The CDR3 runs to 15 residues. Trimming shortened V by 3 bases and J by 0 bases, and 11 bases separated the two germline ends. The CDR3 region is CASSHETDMNTEAFF. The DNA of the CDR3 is TGCGCCAGCAGTCACGAGACAGATATGAACACTGAAGCTTTCTTT.

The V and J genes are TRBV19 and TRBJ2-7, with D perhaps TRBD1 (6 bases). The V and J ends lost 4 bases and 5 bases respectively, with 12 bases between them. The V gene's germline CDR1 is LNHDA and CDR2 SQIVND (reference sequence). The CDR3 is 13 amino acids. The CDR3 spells CASSTRGRDEQYF. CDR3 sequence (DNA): TGTGCCAGTAGTACCAGGGGTCGCGACGAGCAGTACTTC.

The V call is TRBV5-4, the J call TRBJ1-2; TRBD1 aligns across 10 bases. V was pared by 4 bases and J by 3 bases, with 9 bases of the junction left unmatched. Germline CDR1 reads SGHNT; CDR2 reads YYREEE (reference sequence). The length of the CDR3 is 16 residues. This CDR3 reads CASSPPGGQGDYGYTF. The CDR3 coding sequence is TGTGCCAGCAGCCCCCCAGGAGGACAGGGGGACTATGGCTACACCTTC.

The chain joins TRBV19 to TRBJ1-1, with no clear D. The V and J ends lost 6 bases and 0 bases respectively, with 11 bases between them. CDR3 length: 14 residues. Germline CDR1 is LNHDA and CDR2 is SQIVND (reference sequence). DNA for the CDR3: TGTGCCAGTAGCTCAGGCAGCCTGAACACTGAAGCTTTCTTT. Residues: CASSSGSLNTEAFF.

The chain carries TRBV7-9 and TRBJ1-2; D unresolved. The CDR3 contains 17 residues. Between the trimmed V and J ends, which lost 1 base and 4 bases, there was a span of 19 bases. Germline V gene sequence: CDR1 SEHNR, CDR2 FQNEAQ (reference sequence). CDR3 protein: CASSLGLGLSSAYGYTF. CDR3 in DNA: TGTGCCAGCAGCTTAGGTCTGGGGTTGTCTTCCGCCTATGGCTACACCTTC.

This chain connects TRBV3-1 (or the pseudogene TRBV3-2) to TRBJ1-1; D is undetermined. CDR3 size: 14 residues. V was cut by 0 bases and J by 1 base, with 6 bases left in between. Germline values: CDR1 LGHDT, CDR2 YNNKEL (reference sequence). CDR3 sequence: CASSQDGPNTEAFF. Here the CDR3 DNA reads TGTGCCAGCAGCCAAGATGGTCCGAACACTGAAGCTTTCTTT.

The CDR3 nucleotides read TGTGCCAGCAGTCACTCAGAAGGACTAGCAAGTTATACGCAGTATTTT. Translation: CASSHSEGLASYTQYF. The chain joins TRBV27 to TRBJ2-3, with 8 bases fitting TRBD2. Germline CDR1 is MNHEY and CDR2 is SMNVEV (reference sequence). There are 16 residues in the CDR3. J lost 7 bases, V lost 5 bases, and 14 bases had no gene match.

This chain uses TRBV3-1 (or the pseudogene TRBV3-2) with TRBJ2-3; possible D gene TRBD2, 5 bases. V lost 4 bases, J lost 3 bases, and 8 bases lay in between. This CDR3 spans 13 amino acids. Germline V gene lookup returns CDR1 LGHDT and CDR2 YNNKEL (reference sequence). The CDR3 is CASSPRGTDTQYF. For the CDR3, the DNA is TGTGCCAGCAGCCCACGGGGTACAGATACGCAGTATTTT.

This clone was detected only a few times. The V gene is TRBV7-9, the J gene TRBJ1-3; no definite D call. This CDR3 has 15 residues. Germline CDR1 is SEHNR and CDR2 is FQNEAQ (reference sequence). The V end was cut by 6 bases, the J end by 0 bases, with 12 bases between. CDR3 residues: CASSINSLSGNTIYF. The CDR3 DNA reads TGTGCCAGCAGTATTAATTCCCTCTCTGGAAACACCATATATTTT.

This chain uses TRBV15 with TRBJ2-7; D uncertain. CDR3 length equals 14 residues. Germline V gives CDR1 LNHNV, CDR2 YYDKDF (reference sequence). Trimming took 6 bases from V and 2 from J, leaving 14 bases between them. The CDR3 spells CATSRDVGAYEQYF. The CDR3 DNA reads TGTGCCACCAGTCGCGACGTTGGAGCCTACGAGCAGTACTTC.